This record concerns one TCR beta chain sequence. Using immunoSEQ multiplex PCR, the repertoire was profiled, and TCRdb retains in-frame clones only, with some absent. The data contain about 20,000 clones, about 82% of them singletons. The germline V gene has CDR1 MDHEN and CDR2 SYDVKM. V gave up 3 bases and J gave up 6 bases, with 14 bases separating them. The CDR3 is made up of 14 amino acids. These data belong to a study of somatic mutations in cytotoxic T cells in rheumatoid arthritis. The rearrangement uses TRBV28 and TRBJ1-1; D might be TRBD1 (5 bases). The clonotype was recovered from a woman aged 50 to 60 in good health. Sequenced: CD8+ T cells sorted from blood. CDR3 sequence: CASSFTALGAEAFF. CDR3 bases: TGTGCCAGCAGTTTTACGGCTTTGGGGGCTGAAGCTTTCTTT.